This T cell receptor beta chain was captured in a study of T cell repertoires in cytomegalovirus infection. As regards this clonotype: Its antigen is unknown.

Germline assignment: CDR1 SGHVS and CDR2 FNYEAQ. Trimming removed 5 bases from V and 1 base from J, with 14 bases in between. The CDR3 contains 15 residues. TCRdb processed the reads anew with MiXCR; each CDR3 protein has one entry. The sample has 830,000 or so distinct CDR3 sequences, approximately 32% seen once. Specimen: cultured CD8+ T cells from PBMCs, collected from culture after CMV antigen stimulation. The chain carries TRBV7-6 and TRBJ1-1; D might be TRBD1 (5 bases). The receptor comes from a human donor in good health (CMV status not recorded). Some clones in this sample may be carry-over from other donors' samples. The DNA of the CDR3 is TGTGCCAGCAGCGGGACCTACCTACAGAACACTGAAGCTTTCTTT. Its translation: CASSGTYLQNTEAFF.